This T cell receptor (beta chain) was recovered during a study of blood T cell repertoires in COVID-19 (dated by TCRdb to 2020 to 2022). With respect to the entire study: Collaborator samples came from the United States, Italy and Spain and covered acute and convalescent phases of COVID-19. The material from the prospective study consisted of cDNA or gDNA derived from T cells, B-cell-depleted T cells, or PBMCs. Subjects who had been exposed to COVID-19, were actively infected with it, or had recovered from it provided the deeply sampled blood TCRbeta repertoires that made up the dataset. The repertoires were released in a freely available public database intended as a resource for research on the immune response to SARS-CoV-2. Samples came from the ongoing ImmuneRACE study (first 160 participants) plus 1,254 subjects from 6 global collaborators. A de-identified subject ID, COVID-19 status, age in years and sex were almost always included in the sample metadata. Where available, HLA class I and class II types were taken from metadata supplied by the sample provider and were not determined by assay-based typing. Summary of the overall study and its limitations: The quantity of clinical and demographic metadata differed by source and by participant and was supplied without curation.

The immunoSEQ Assay, a bias-controlled multiplex PCR, was used to amplify TCRbeta CDR3 regions from genomic DNA. As for how the authors treated the data: The number of nucleated cells in each sample was estimated from the amplification of reference gene primers within the assay. To quantify the absolute abundance of each unique TCRbeta CDR3 rearrangement, sequence reads were collapsed and filtered. Productive Simpson clonality was computed per sample as the square root of Simpson's diversity index over productive rearrangements. Held by TCRdb, this immuneACCESS table contains in-frame sequences only and omits some clones. Under half of the omission traces to an unresolved V gene where checked; the cause of the rest is unknown. V, J and clone size were drawn from that table, and D and trimming were deduced from the DNA. This sample holds just over 250,000 clones; around 87% were observed only once. The ten largest clones represent approximately 2.2% of the sample.

Each collaborating institution followed its own protocols to collect whole blood in K2EDTA tubes. For TCRbeta analysis, collaborators shipped samples as frozen whole blood, isolated PBMCs, or DNA extracted from either of those sample types. In regard to this clone: Its specific antigen is unknown. Base qualities are missing; no much larger clone stands one base away.

CDR3 length: 15 amino acids, cysteine to phenylalanine. The entry retains the CDR3 DNA only, 45 bases that are in frame from base 1. V sheds 2 bases and J sheds 0 bases, leaving 10 bases between their ends. The germline V gene provides CDR1 LGHNT and CDR2 FRNRAP. The V and J segments used are TRBV12-5 and TRBJ1-2, with the D gene too uncertain to name. This clonotype was sampled from a woman between 50 and 59 years old with acute or convalescent COVID-19. Sequencing input: peripheral blood. DNA sequence: TGTGCTAGTGGTTTGATGGCAGGTTCTAACTATGGCTACACCTTC. Its protein product is CASGLMAGSNYGYTF.